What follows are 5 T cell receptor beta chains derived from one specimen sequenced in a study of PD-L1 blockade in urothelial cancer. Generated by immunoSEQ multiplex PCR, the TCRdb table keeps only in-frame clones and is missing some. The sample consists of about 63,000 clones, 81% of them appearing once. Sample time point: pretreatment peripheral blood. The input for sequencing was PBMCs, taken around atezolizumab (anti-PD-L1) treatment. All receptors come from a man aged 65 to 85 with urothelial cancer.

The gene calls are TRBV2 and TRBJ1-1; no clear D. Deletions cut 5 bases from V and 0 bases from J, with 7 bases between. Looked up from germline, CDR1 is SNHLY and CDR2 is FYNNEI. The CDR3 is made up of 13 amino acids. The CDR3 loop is CASSTELNTEAFF. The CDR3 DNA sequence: TGTGCCAGCAGTACAGAGTTGAACACTGAAGCTTTCTTT.

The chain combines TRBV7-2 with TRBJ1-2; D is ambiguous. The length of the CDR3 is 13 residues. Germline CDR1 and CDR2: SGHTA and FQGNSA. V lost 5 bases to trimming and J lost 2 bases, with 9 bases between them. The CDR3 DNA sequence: TGTGCCAGCAGCAAATTATTAAACTATGGCTACACCTTC. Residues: CASSKLLNYGYTF.

The CDR3 protein is CASSPGVASGPPAETQYF. CDR3 nucleotide sequence: TGCGCCAGCAGCCCCGGGGTGGCTAGCGGCCCCCCGGCAGAGACCCAGTACTTC. The chain employs TRBV5-1 and TRBJ2-5; 7 bases line up with TRBD2. Germline trimming cut 4 bases from V and 4 bases from J; bases unmatched to any gene: 19. The CDR3 length is 18 residues. From germline, CDR1 is SGHRS and CDR2 YFSETQ.

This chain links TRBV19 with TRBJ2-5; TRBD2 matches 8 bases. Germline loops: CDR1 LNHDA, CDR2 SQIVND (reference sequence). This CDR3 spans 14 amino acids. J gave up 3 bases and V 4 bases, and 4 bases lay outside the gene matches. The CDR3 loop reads CASSTGAGEETQYF. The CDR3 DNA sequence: TGTGCCAGTAGTACGGGAGCGGGAGAAGAGACCCAGTACTTC.

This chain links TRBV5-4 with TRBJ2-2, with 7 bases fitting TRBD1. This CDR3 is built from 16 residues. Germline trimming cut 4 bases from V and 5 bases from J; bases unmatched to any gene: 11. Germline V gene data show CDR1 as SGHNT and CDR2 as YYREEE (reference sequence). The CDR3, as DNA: TGTGCCAGCAGCAACCCGAGGGGGACAGAGACCGGGGAGCTGTTTTTT. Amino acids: CASSNPRGTETGELFF.